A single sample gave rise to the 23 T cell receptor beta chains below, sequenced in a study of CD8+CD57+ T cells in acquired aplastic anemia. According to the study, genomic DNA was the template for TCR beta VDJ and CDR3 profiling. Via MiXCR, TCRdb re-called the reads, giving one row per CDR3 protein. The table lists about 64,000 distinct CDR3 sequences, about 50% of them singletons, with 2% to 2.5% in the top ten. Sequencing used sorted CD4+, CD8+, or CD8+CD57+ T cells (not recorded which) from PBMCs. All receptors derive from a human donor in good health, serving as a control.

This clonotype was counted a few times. In nucleotides, the CDR3 is TGTGCCAGTAGTCCAACAGGGTTTGATCAGCCCCAGCATTTT. This sequence encodes CASSPTGFDQPQHF. V usage is TRBV19 and J usage is TRBJ1-5; tentatively, D is TRBD1 (6 bases). This CDR3 contains 14 residues. Germline V lookup: CDR1 LNHDA, CDR2 SQIVND (reference sequence). V lost 5 bases and J lost 5, with 13 bases in between.

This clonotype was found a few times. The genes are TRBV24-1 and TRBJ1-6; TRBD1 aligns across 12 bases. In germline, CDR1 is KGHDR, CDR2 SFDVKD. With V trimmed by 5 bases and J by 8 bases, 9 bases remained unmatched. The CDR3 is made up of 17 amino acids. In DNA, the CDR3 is TGTGCCACCAGTGTAGCCGGGACAGGGGGCTGGGATTCACCCCTCCACTTT. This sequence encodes CATSVAGTGGWDSPLHF.

The CDR3: CASSYGLYGPTDTQYF. CDR3 sequence (DNA): TGTGCCAGCAGCTACGGGTTGTACGGCCCCACAGATACGCAGTATTTT. The rearrangement links TRBV7-6 to TRBJ2-3; D is unresolved. The V gene's germline CDR1 is SGHVS and CDR2 FNYEAQ. This CDR3 spans 16 amino acids. V lost 4 bases and J lost 2, with 16 bases in between.

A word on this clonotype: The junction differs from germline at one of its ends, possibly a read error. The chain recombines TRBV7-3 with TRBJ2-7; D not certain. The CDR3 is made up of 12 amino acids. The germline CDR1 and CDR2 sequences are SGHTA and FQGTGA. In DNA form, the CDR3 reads TGTACCAGCAGCTTCGGTTTAGCCGAGCAGTACTTC. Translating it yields CTSSFGLAEQYF.

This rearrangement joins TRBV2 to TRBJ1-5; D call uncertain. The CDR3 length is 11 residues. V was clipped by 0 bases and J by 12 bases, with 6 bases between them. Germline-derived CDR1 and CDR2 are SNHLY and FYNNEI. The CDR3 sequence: CASSEAGYQHF. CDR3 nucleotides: TGTGCCAGCAGTGAAGCAGGGTACCAGCATTTT.

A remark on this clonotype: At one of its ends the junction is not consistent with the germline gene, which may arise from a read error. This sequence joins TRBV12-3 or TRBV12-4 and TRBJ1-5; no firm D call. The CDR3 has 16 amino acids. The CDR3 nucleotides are TGTGCCAGCACCGTGACGGGCCGCGGCTACAATGAGCCCCAGCATTTT. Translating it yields CASTVTGRGYNEPQHF.

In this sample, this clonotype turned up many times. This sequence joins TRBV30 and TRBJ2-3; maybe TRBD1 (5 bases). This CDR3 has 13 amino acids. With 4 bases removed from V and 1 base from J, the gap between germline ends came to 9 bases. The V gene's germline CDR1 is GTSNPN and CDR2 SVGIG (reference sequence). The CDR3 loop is CAWTPGRTDTQYF. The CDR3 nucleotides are TGTGCCTGGACGCCAGGGCGCACAGATACGCAGTATTTT.

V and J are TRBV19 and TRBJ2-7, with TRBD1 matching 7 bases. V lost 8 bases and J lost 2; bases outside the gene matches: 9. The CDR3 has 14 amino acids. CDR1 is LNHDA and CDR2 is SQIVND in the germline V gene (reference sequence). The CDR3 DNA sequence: TGTGCCAGTGGTTTCTCCGGGACAGCCTACGAGCAGTACTTC. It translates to CASGFSGTAYEQYF.

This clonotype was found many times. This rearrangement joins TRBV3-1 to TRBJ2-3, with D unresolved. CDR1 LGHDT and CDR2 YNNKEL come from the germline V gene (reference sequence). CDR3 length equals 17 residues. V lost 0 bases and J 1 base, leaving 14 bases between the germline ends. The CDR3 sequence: CASSQEAPGLGTDTQYF. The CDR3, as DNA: TGTGCCAGCAGCCAAGAGGCCCCCGGGCTTGGCACAGATACGCAGTATTTT.

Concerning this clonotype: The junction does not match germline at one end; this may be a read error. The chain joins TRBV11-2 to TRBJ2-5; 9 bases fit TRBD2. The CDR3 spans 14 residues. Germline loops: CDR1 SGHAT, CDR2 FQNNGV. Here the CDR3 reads CASTIAGDQEAQYF. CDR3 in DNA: TGTGCCAGCACCATAGCGGGGGACCAAGAGGCCCAGTACTTC.

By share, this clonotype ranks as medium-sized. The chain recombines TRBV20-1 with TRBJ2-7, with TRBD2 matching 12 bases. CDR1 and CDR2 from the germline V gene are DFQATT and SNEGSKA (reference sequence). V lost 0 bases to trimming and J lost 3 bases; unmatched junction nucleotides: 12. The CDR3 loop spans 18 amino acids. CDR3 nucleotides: TGCAGTGCTAGAGATCCCCTTACTACTAGCGGGAGGCTCTACGAGCAGTACTTC. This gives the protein CSARDPLTTSGRLYEQYF.

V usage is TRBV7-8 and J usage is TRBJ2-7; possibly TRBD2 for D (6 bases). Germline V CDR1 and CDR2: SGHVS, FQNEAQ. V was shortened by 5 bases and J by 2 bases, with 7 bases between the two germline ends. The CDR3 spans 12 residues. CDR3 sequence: CASSRGAYEQYF. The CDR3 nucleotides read TGTGCCAGCAGCCGCGGGGCCTACGAGCAGTACTTC.

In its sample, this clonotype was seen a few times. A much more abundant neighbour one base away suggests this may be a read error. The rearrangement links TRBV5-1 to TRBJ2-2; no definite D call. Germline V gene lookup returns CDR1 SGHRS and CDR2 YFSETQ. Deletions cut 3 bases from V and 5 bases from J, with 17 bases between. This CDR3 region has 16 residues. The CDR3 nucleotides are TGCGCCAGCAGCTCCCGCTTCGGGCAAGAGACCGGGGAGCTGTTTTTT. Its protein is CASSSRFGQETGELFF.

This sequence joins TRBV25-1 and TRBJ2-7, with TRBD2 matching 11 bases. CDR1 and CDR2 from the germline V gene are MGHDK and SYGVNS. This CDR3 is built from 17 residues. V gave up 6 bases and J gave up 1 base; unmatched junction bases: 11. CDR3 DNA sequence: TGTGCCAGCAGCTCGCGACTAGCGGGAAGGTGTTCCTACGAGCAGTACTTC. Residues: CASSSRLAGRCSYEQYF.

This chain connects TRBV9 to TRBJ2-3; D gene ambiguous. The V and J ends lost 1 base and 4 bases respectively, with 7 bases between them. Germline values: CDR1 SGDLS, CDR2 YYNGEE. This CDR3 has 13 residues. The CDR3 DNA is TGTGCCAGCAGCGTACGACCAGCAGATACGCAGTATTTT. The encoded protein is CASSVRPADTQYF.

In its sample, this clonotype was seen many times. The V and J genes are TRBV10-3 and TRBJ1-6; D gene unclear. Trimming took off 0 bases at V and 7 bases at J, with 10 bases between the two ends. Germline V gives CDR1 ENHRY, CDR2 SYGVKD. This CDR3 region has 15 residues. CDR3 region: CAISESPQRNSPLHF. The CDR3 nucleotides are TGTGCCATCAGTGAGTCCCCTCAGAGAAATTCACCCCTCCACTTT.

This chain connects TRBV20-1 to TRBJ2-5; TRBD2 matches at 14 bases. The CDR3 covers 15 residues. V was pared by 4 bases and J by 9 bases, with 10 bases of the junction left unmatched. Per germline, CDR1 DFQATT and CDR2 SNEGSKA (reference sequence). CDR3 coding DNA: TGCAGTGCTACCCCCGAGACTAGCGGGGGGGCGTCCCAGTACTTC. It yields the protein CSATPETSGGASQYF.

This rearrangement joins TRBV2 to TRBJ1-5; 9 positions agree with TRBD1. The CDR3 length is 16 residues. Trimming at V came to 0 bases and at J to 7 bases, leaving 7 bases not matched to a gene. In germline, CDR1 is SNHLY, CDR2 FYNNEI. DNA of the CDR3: TGTGCCAGCAGTGAAGCATCGACAGGGGGTGGCCAGCCCCAGCATTTT. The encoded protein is CASSEASTGGGQPQHF.

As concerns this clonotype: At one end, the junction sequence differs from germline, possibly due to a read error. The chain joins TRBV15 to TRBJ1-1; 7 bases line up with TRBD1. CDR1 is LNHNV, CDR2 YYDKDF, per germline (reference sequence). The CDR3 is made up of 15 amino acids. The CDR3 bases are TGTGCCGCCAGCAGAGAAGAAGGGGGCGTTACTGAAGCTTCCTTT. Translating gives CAASREEGGVTEASF.

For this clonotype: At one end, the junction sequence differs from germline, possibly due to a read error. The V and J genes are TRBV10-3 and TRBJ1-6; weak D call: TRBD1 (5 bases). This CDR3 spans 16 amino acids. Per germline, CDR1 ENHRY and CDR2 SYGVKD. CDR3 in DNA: TGTGCCAGCAGTCGACTAGCGGGAGGGGCTCTCTCACCCCTCCACTTT. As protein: CASSRLAGGALSPLHF.

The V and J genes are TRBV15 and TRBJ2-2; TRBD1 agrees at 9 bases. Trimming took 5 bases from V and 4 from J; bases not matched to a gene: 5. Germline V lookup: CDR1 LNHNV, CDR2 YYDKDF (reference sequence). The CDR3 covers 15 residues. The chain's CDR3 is CATSVGQGLTGELFF. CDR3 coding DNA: TGTGCCACCAGCGTAGGACAGGGGCTCACCGGGGAGCTGTTTTTT.

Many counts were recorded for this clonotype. CDR3 nucleotide sequence: TGTGCCATCAGTGAAAAGGGGTGGGACTATGGCTACACCTTC. It is translated as CAISEKGWDYGYTF. V is TRBV10-3 and J is TRBJ1-2; TRBD1 might be the D (5 bases). The CDR3 loop spans 14 amino acids. Between the trimmed V and J ends, which lost 3 bases and 3 bases, there was a span of 11 bases. Germline values: CDR1 ENHRY, CDR2 SYGVKD.

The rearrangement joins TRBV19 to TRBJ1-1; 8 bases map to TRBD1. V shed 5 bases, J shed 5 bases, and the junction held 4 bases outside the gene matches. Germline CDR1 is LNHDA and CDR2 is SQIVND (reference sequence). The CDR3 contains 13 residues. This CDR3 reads CASSSDRETEAFF. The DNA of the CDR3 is TGTGCCAGTAGTTCGGACAGGGAAACTGAAGCTTTCTTT.